These 15 T cell receptor beta chains were all obtained from the same sample, sequenced in a study of blood T cell repertoires in COVID-19. Measured with immunoSEQ multiplex PCR; TCRdb has only the in-frame clones, and not every one. Among 130,000 to 150,000 clones listed, around 81% were seen once. Sequenced material: peripheral blood. All receptors derive from a human donor with acute or convalescent COVID-19. The donor label of this sample is uncertain.

V usage is TRBV2 and J usage is TRBJ1-1; possible D gene TRBD1, 6 bases. The CDR3 covers 14 residues. Looked up from germline, CDR1 is SNHLY and CDR2 is FYNNEI. Trimming stripped 4 bases from V and 0 bases from J, with 9 bases between. Here the CDR3 reads CASSGGTLNTEAFF. The CDR3 nucleotides are TGTGCCAGCAGTGGGGGGACATTGAACACTGAAGCTTTCTTT. The whole variable domain, filled in from reference TRBV2 and TRBJ1-1, reads EPEVTQTPSHQVTQMGQEVILRCVPISNHLYFYWYRQILGQKVEFLVSFYNNEISEKSEIFDDQFSVERPDGSNFTLKIRSTKLEDSAMYFCASSGGTLNTEAFFGQGTRLTVV.

Here the CDR3 DNA reads TGTGCCAGCAGCCAGGCAGCGTCCATGAACACTGAAGCTTTCTTT. Translating it yields CASSQAASMNTEAFF. This chain joins TRBV14 and TRBJ1-1; D is ambiguous. The V gene's germline CDR1 is SGHDN and CDR2 FVKESK. The length of the CDR3 is 15 residues. V was trimmed by 3 bases and J by 0 bases, leaving 11 bases between them.

The chain has TRBV7-2 and TRBJ2-7, with D hard to call. V dropped 5 bases and J dropped 0 bases, with 8 bases sitting between them. The CDR3 spans 13 residues. Germline CDR1 SGHTA, CDR2 FQGNSA. The CDR3 here is CASSAADSYEQYV. CDR3 nucleotides: TGTGCCAGCAGCGCGGCGGACTCCTACGAGCAGTACGTC.

This clone has only one observation. The chain employs TRBV29-1 and TRBJ1-6; D may be TRBD1 (5 bases). CDR1 and CDR2 from the germline V gene are SQVTM and ANQGSEA. The CDR3 spans 14 residues. V was trimmed by 2 bases and J by 7 bases, leaving 12 bases between them. The CDR3 region has the DNA TGCAGCGTTGAATCGGCAGGGTCGAATTCACCCCTCCACTTT. Translating gives CSVESAGSNSPLHF.

The V gene is TRBV19, the J gene TRBJ1-3; D not resolved. The V and J ends lost 7 bases and 0 bases respectively, with 13 bases between them. Germline V gives CDR1 LNHDA, CDR2 SQIVND (reference sequence). The CDR3 consists of 15 residues. CDR3 bases: TGTGCCAGTATAGATACCCTTCACTCTGGAAACACCATATATTTT. Translating it yields CASIDTLHSGNTIYF.

The rearrangement links TRBV2 to TRBJ1-1, with a tentative D call TRBD1 (5 bases). V gave up 3 bases and J gave up 0 bases, with 11 bases separating them. The germline gives CDR1 SNHLY, CDR2 FYNNEI. This CDR3 contains 15 residues. For the CDR3, the DNA is TGTGCCAGCAGTGATGGGGCAGGAATGAACACTGAAGCTTTCTTT. Its translation: CASSDGAGMNTEAFF.

The chain carries TRBV4-1 and TRBJ2-7, with TRBD1 as a possible D gene (6 bases). CDR1 is MGHRA and CDR2 is YSYEKL in the germline V gene. V shed 1 base and J shed 6 bases, with 13 bases lying between them. The CDR3 loop spans 14 amino acids. The DNA of the CDR3 is TGCGCCAGCAGCCAAGTTAGACAGGAGACCGAGCAGTACTTC. Protein sequence: CASSQVRQETEQYF.

The genes are TRBV2 and TRBJ1-5; D possibly corresponds to TRBD1 (6 bases). This CDR3 region has 13 residues. Germline values: CDR1 SNHLY, CDR2 FYNNEI. The germline V and J ends were trimmed by 3 bases and 5 bases, with 8 bases remaining between them. CDR3 coding DNA: TGTGCCAGCAGTGAGGCAGGGGATCAGCCCCAGCATTTT. It specifies CASSEAGDQPQHF.

This clone has just one count. The V gene is TRBV4-1, the J gene TRBJ1-6, with D unresolved. This CDR3 spans 20 amino acids. Trimming stripped 1 base from V and 0 bases from J, with 19 bases between. Germline V lookup: CDR1 MGHRA, CDR2 YSYEKL. CDR3 in amino acids: CASSQGPLVWRSSYNSPLHF. CDR3 nucleotide sequence: TGCGCCAGCAGCCAAGGGCCATTAGTATGGAGAAGCTCCTATAATTCACCCCTCCACTTT.

The CDR3 is CARSSRTGGIDTQYF. DNA for the CDR3: TGTGCCAGAAGTTCGAGGACAGGGGGAATAGATACGCAGTATTTT. The gene calls are TRBV5-3 and TRBJ2-3; 10 bases line up with TRBD1. TRBV5-3 is an open reading frame whose function is uncertain. V gave up 5 bases and J gave up 5 bases; unmatched junction bases: 8. The CDR3 sequence is 15 residues long.

J is TRBJ2-2 and V is TRBV5-4, with D perhaps TRBD1 (5 bases). Germline V gene sequence: CDR1 SGHNT, CDR2 YYREEE (reference sequence). The CDR3 loop spans 15 amino acids. The V gene lost 3 bases and the J gene lost 4 bases, with 13 bases spanning the gap. The CDR3 sequence is CASSSQGPRTGELFF. DNA of the CDR3: TGTGCCAGCAGCTCCCAGGGCCCCCGCACCGGGGAGCTGTTTTTT.

V usage is TRBV6-5 and J usage is TRBJ1-5; possibly TRBD1 for D (5 bases). Between the trimmed V and J ends, which lost 6 bases and 4 bases, there was a span of 16 bases. This CDR3 has 15 amino acids. The germline V gene encodes CDR1 MNHEY and CDR2 SVGAGI. CDR3 DNA: TGTGCCAGCAGCCAAAGGGGTTTGGCAAATCAGCCCCAGCATTTT. This translates into CASSQRGLANQPQHF.

The CDR3 DNA reads as TGTGCCAGCAGCTTAGGACAGGGAAGCACAGATACGCAGTATTTT. Its protein product is CASSLGQGSTDTQYF. The genes are TRBV7-6 and TRBJ2-3, with 7 bases lining up with TRBD1. With 1 base clipped from V and 0 bases from J, the junction kept 1 base outside the gene matches. Per germline, CDR1 SGHVS and CDR2 FNYEAQ. The length of the CDR3 is 15 residues.

V is TRBV20-1 and J is TRBJ2-2; 7 bases match TRBD1. Unmatched junction bases numbered 4, after V lost 3 bases and J lost 6 bases. The CDR3 has 13 amino acids. In germline, CDR1 is DFQATT, CDR2 SNEGSKA (reference sequence). The CDR3 sequence: CSASGQGAGELFF. The CDR3 DNA sequence: TGCAGTGCTAGTGGCCAGGGGGCCGGGGAGCTGTTTTTT.

The chain has TRBV7-9 and TRBJ2-6, with 8 bases that match TRBD1. The CDR3 runs to 17 residues. Germline V gives CDR1 SEHNR, CDR2 FQNEAQ (reference sequence). V shed 8 bases, J shed 0 bases, and the junction held 9 bases outside the gene matches. For the CDR3, the DNA is TGTGCCAGCTCTTACAGGGGGTCTGGCTCTGGGGCCAACGTCCTGACTTTC. The encoded protein is CASSYRGSGSGANVLTF.